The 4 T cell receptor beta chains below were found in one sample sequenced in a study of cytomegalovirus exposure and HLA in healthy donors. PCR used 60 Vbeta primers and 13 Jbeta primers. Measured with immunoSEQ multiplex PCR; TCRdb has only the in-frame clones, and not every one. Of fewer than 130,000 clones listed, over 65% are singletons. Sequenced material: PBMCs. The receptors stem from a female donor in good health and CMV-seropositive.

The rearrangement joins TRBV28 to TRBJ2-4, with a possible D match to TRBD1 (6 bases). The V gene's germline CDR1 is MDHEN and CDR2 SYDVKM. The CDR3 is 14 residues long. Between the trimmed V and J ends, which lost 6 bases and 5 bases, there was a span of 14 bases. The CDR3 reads CASRRSTGENIQYF. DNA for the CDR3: TGTGCCAGCAGAAGGTCGACAGGAGAAAACATTCAGTACTTC.

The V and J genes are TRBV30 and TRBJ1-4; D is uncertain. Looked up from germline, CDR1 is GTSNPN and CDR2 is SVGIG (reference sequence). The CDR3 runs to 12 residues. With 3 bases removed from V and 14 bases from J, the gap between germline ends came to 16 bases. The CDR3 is CAWSKTGGTLFF. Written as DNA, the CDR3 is TGTGCCTGGAGCAAGACCGGAGGTACGCTGTTTTTT.

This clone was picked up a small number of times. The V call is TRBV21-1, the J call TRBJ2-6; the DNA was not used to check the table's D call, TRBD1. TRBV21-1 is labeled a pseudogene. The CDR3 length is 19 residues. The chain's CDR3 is CASSKVTGQGMSEANVLTF. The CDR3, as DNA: TGTGCCAGCAGCAAAGTAACGGGACAGGGGATGTCCGAGGCCAACGTCCTGACTTTC.

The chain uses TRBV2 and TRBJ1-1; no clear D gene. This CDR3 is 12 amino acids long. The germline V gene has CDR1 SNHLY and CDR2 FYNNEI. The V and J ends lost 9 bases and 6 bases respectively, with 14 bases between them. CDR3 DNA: TGTGCCAGTCGACTTGCGGGCCCTGAAGCTTTCTTT. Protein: CASRLAGPEAFF.